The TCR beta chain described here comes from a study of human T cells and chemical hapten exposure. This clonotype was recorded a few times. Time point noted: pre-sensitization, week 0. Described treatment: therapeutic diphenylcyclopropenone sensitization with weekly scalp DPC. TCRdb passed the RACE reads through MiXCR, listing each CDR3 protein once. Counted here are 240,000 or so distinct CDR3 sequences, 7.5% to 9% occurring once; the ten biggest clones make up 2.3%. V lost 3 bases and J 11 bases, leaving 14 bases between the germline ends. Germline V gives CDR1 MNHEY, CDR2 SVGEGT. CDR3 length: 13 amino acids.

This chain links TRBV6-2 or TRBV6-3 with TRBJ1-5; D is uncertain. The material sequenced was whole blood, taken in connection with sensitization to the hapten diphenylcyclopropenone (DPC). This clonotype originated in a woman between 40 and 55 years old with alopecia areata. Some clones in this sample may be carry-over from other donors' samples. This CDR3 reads CASSYDTLRSQHF. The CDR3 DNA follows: TGTGCCAGCAGTTATGACACCTTGAGGTCCCAGCATTTT.